This is a list of T cell receptor beta chains from one sample in a study of immune reconstitution after stem cell transplant in scleroderma. A single record per CDR3 protein comes from TCRdb applying MiXCR to the RT-PCR reads. The data hold over 650 distinct CDR3 sequences, with 7.7% observed a single time. Sample acquisition took place before or after autologous hematopoietic stem cell transplantation (not recorded which). The receptors originated from a male donor with systemic sclerosis. The conserved cysteine and the conserved F or W are not part of the CDR3 here. Each record gives: clone size, V gene, J gene, CDR3 protein. Some rows have no size entry. The others give once, few or many, or a class for an expanded clone.

>medium-sized|TRBV27|TRBJ1-5
ASSFTGQGNQPQH
>large|TRBV29-1|TRBJ1-3
SVEGDGTSSGNTIY
>few|TRBV12-3/TRBV12-4|TRBJ1-2
ASSKGIKTNYGYT
>large|TRBV20-1|TRBJ2-3
SARPGGALADTQY
>medium-sized|TRBV20-1|TRBJ2-1
SARGIERPSSYNEQF
>medium-sized|TRBV27|TRBJ2-1
ASSPNPGLAGLDEQF
>few|TRBV11-3|TRBJ1-1
ASSLGTGNTEAF
>large|TRBV4-3|TRBJ1-4
ASSQEGGTGSEKLF
>-|TRBV7-2|TRBJ2-1
ASSTQGRPTEQF
>medium-sized|TRBV7-3|TRBJ2-1
ASSLRAGGLGNEQF